The next 24 T cell receptor beta chains were all read from a single sample in a study of blood T cell repertoires in COVID-19. Assay: immunoSEQ multiplex PCR; the TCRdb copy retains only in-frame clones and omits some. Of 150,000 to 200,000 clones listed, roughly 89% are singletons. Input material: PBMCs or T cells enriched from blood (not recorded which). The receptors come from a woman in her 40s with acute COVID-19.

The chain carries TRBV27 and TRBJ2-3, with TRBD2 identical over 12 bases. The CDR3 is 16 residues long. Unmatched junction bases numbered 8, after V lost 7 bases and J lost 3 bases. The germline V gene has CDR1 MNHEY and CDR2 SMNVEV (reference sequence). The CDR3 is CASTLLAGGPTDTQYF. DNA for the CDR3: TGTGCCAGCACCCTTCTAGCGGGGGGGCCAACAGATACGCAGTATTTT.

The rearrangement uses TRBV2 and TRBJ2-3; the match to TRBD2 covers 10 bases. V lost 6 bases and J lost 1; bases outside the gene matches: 1. CDR1 is SNHLY and CDR2 is FYNNEI in the germline V gene. This CDR3 has 14 residues. The CDR3 region is CASRGTSGTDTQYF. DNA for the CDR3: TGTGCCAGCAGAGGGACTAGCGGCACAGATACGCAGTATTTT.

The count of this clone is one. The chain combines TRBV4-1 with TRBJ1-2, with a possible D match to TRBD1 (6 bases). Trimming left V 4 bases short and J 4 bases short, with 22 bases between. CDR1 is MGHRA and CDR2 is YSYEKL in the germline V gene. The CDR3 totals 17 residues. The CDR3 is CASSPEGGSGESYGYTF. CDR3 DNA sequence: TGCGCCAGCAGCCCAGAAGGCGGATCAGGGGAATCCTATGGCTACACCTTC.

Notes on this clone: One end of the junction varies from germline; a read error may be responsible. The CDR3 loop reads CANSRQGSHEQYF. The DNA of the CDR3 is TGTGCCAACAGTCGACAGGGCTCCCACGAGCAGTACTTC. The J gene is TRBJ2-7, the V gene TRBV27; TRBD1 aligns across 7 bases. Germline V CDR1 and CDR2: MNHEY, SMNVEV (reference sequence). This CDR3 comprises 13 residues.

The rearrangement joins TRBV6-1 to TRBJ2-1; TRBD1 matches at 8 bases. Trimming removed 0 bases from V and 9 bases from J; junction bases left unmatched: 19. The CDR3 loop spans 19 amino acids. Germline CDR1 reads MNHNS; CDR2 reads SASEGT. DNA of the CDR3: TGTGCCAGCAGTGAAGCGCCCCCGGGACAGGCCCTTAACTTCCGTGAGCAGTTCTTC. As protein: CASSEAPPGQALNFREQFF.

The chain joins TRBV2 to TRBJ1-1; D perhaps matches TRBD1 (5 bases). Trimming removed 6 bases at V and 1 base at J, with 9 bases between. This CDR3 is 13 amino acids long. Germline lookup yields CDR1 SNHLY and CDR2 FYNNEI. The CDR3 here is CASRSRENTEAFF. The CDR3 nucleotides are TGTGCCAGCAGATCCAGGGAGAACACTGAAGCTTTCTTT. Supplemented by reference TRBV2 and TRBJ1-1, the full variable domain reads EPEVTQTPSHQVTQMGQEVILRCVPISNHLYFYWYRQILGQKVEFLVSFYNNEISEKSEIFDDQFSVERPDGSNFTLKIRSTKLEDSAMYFCASRSRENTEAFFGQGTRLTVV.

The genes are TRBV10-3 and TRBJ2-5, with D uncertain. V dropped 7 bases and J dropped 1 base, with 13 bases sitting between them. The CDR3 spans 14 residues. CDR1 is ENHRY, CDR2 SYGVKD, per germline. This CDR3 reads CAIKPEVFQETQYF. CDR3 nucleotide sequence: TGTGCCATCAAGCCCGAGGTTTTCCAAGAGACCCAGTACTTC.

The DNA for the CDR3 is TGCGCCAGCAGCTTGGAGGTATTAGCAGCTAGCACAGATACGCAGTATTTT. It specifies CASSLEVLAASTDTQYF. The chain uses TRBV5-1 and TRBJ2-3, with no clear D. This CDR3 is 17 amino acids long. The germline V gene encodes CDR1 SGHRS and CDR2 YFSETQ. The V and J ends lost 0 bases and 0 bases respectively, with 14 bases between them.

The CDR3 region is CASSLVGDRAVDTQYF. DNA of the CDR3: TGCGCCAGCAGCTTGGTTGGGGACAGGGCGGTAGATACGCAGTATTTT. The rearrangement uses TRBV5-1 and TRBJ2-3; 9 nucleotides align to TRBD1. V shed 0 bases, J shed 5 bases, and the junction held 7 bases outside the gene matches. This CDR3 comprises 16 residues. Germline V lookup: CDR1 SGHRS, CDR2 YFSETQ.

The chain is built from TRBV3-1 (or the pseudogene TRBV3-2) and TRBJ2-3; TRBD1 aligns across 7 bases. The CDR3 sequence is 18 residues long. Germline trimming cut 1 base from V and 0 bases from J; bases unmatched to any gene: 10. The germline V gene has CDR1 LGHDT and CDR2 YNNKEL (reference sequence). CDR3 region: CASSQVGTAPGSTDTQYF. The DNA for the CDR3 is TGTGCCAGCAGCCAAGTGGGGACAGCCCCCGGCAGCACAGATACGCAGTATTTT.

This clone was seen just once. The chain has TRBV7-2 and TRBJ1-5, with a possible D match to TRBD1 (5 bases). The CDR3 extends over 13 amino acids. Trimming left V 4 bases short and J 4 bases short, with 8 bases between. CDR1 and CDR2 (germline): SGHTA, FQGNSA. CDR3: CASSSTANQPQHF. CDR3 bases: TGTGCCAGCAGCTCGACAGCTAATCAGCCCCAGCATTTT.

The chain links TRBV21-1 to TRBJ2-7; the DNA was not compared with TRBD2, the D call given in the table. TRBV21-1 represents a pseudogene. This CDR3 has 14 amino acids. CDR3: CASSIRVMTYEQYF. Written as DNA, the CDR3 is TGTGCCAGCAGCATCCGGGTAATGACGTACGAGCAGTACTTC.

The CDR3 DNA reads as TGTGCCAGCATTCTAGGGCTAGCGGAATACTATAAAGAGACCCAGTACTTC. Amino acid sequence: CASILGLAEYYKETQYF. The rearrangement joins TRBV7-6 to TRBJ2-5, with 7 bases that match TRBD2. The V segment lost 7 bases and the J segment 3 bases; nucleotides outside the gene matches: 17. CDR1 and CDR2 from the germline V gene are SGHVS and FNYEAQ. This CDR3 spans 17 amino acids. The full variable domain, its missing parts supplied by reference TRBV7-6 and TRBJ2-5, is GAGVSQSPRYKVTKRGQDVALRCDPISGHVSLYWYRQALGQGPEFLTYFNYEAQQDKSGLPNDRFSAERPEGSISTLTIQRTEQRDSAMYRCASILGLAEYYKETQYFGPGTRLLVL.

This rearrangement joins TRBV4-1 to TRBJ2-1; 8 bases fit TRBD2. The CDR3 has 17 residues. CDR1 and CDR2 from the germline V gene are MGHRA and YSYEKL. V dropped 0 bases and J dropped 2; count of bases not matched to a gene: 6. CDR3 loop: CASSQDVGGRPYNEQFF. For the CDR3, the DNA is TGCGCCAGCAGCCAAGATGTAGGCGGGAGGCCCTACAATGAGCAGTTCTTC.

The CDR3: CASSQQGLAGGQETQYF. Here the CDR3 DNA reads TGCGCCAGCAGCCAACAAGGACTAGCGGGGGGGCAAGAGACCCAGTACTTC. V gene TRBV4-1 combines with J gene TRBJ2-5, with TRBD2 identical over 15 bases. The trim removed 2 bases at V and 2 bases at J, leaving 3 bases unmatched. Germline assignment: CDR1 MGHRA and CDR2 YSYEKL. This CDR3 has 17 amino acids.

This clone was seen just once. The chain has TRBV9 and TRBJ1-5; weak D call: TRBD1 (5 bases). The V end lost 3 bases, the J end lost 8 bases, and 15 bases lay between the germline ends. Germline V gives CDR1 SGDLS, CDR2 YYNGEE. CDR3 length: 14 amino acids. Here the CDR3 DNA reads TGTGCCAGCAGCGGGGGGAGGGCCCTCGAGCCCCAGCATTTT. Protein sequence: CASSGGRALEPQHF.

V gene TRBV30 combines with J gene TRBJ1-2, with D possibly TRBD1 on 5 matching bases. Germline V gene data show CDR1 as GTSNPN and CDR2 as SVGIG (reference sequence). Trimming stripped 1 base from V and 8 bases from J, with 11 bases between. CDR3 length: 12 amino acids. The CDR3 loop is CAWSGGVGGYTF. Here the CDR3 DNA reads TGTGCCTGGAGTGGGGGGGTCGGCGGCTACACCTTC.

CDR3 DNA: TGTGCCAGCAGTGACTCCGGGGAAGGGGGCGTCTACAATGAGCAGTTCTTC. Protein product: CASSDSGEGGVYNEQFF. This chain connects TRBV6-4 to TRBJ2-1; 7 bases are a match to TRBD1. The V gene's germline CDR1 is MRHNA and CDR2 SNTAGT. CDR3 length: 17 amino acids. The V segment lost 0 bases and the J segment 3 bases; nucleotides outside the gene matches: 8.

The chain joins TRBV28 to TRBJ2-5, with 9 bases fitting TRBD2. J lost 9 bases, V lost 2 bases, and 10 bases had no gene match. This CDR3 is 15 amino acids long. Germline CDR1 and CDR2: MDHEN and SYDVKM. Here the CDR3 reads CASSLNLAGPQSQYF. For the CDR3, the DNA is TGTGCCAGCAGTTTAAACCTAGCGGGGCCCCAGTCCCAGTACTTC.

This clone was seen more than once but under ten times. The J gene is TRBJ1-6, the V gene TRBV5-6, with D perhaps TRBD1 (6 bases). Per the germline V gene, CDR1 is SGHDT and CDR2 is YYEEEE. The V and J ends lost 6 bases and 5 bases respectively, with 12 bases between them. The CDR3 has 14 amino acids. In DNA form, the CDR3 reads TGTGCCAGCACCGAACAGGGAGATAATTCACCCCTCCACTTT. Its protein product is CASTEQGDNSPLHF.

This clone has a handful of counts. The J gene is TRBJ2-2, the V gene TRBV18; 14 bases are shared with TRBD2. Per the germline V gene, CDR1 is KGHSH and CDR2 is LQKENI. The CDR3 totals 16 residues. Trimming at V came to 5 bases and at J to 7 bases, leaving 6 bases not matched to a gene. The CDR3 bases are TGTGCCAGCTCAGCCGGGACTAGCGGGAGCCTCGGGGAGCTGTTTTTT. It is translated as CASSAGTSGSLGELFF.

This chain's CDR3 is CASSFGTAGNTIYF. CDR3 DNA: TGTGCCAGCAGCTTCGGGACAGCTGGAAACACCATATATTTT. The chain carries TRBV13 and TRBJ1-3, with 7 bases aligning to TRBD1. V shed 3 bases, J shed 2 bases, and the junction held 1 base outside the gene matches. Germline V lookup: CDR1 PRHDT, CDR2 FYEKMQ (reference sequence). The CDR3 is made up of 14 amino acids.

V and J are TRBV6-5 and TRBJ1-4, with no clear D. Germline V gene sequence: CDR1 MNHEY, CDR2 SVGAGI. V shed 0 bases and J shed 0 bases, with 5 bases lying between them. This CDR3 is 15 amino acids long. Here the CDR3 reads CASSYSSATNEKLFF. As DNA, the CDR3 is TGTGCCAGCAGTTACTCGTCGGCAACTAATGAAAAACTGTTTTTT.

This clone came up once. CDR3 DNA sequence: TGTGCCAGCAGCCAGGGGTCAGTCCTGGGTCCGTTCTTC. Protein sequence: CASSQGSVLGPFF. The rearrangement joins TRBV12-3 or TRBV12-4 to TRBJ2-1, with a possible D match to TRBD1 (6 bases). The CDR3 sequence is 13 residues long. The germline V and J ends were trimmed by 6 bases and 15 bases, with 21 bases remaining between them.